The 29 T cell receptor beta chains given below trace back to one sample, sequenced in a study of T cell responses to AZD1222 COVID-19 vaccine. Assay used: immunoSEQ multiplex PCR; TCRdb lists only in-frame clones, some missing. The table shows roughly 110,000 clones, with 87% occurring only once. The sequences come from peripheral blood, collected on day 0 of AZD1222 vaccination. The receptors were sampled from an adult in good health.

The J gene is TRBJ2-1, the V gene TRBV6-1; 8 nucleotides line up with TRBD1. The CDR3 spans 15 residues. The junction had 8 bases not matched to a gene; V was cut back by 3 bases and J by 7 bases. The V gene's germline CDR1 is MNHNS and CDR2 SASEGT. As DNA, the CDR3 is TGTGCCAGCAGTGAGGTTCGGACAGGGAAGAATGAGCAGTTCTTC. This gives the protein CASSEVRTGKNEQFF.

The genes are TRBV9 and TRBJ1-6; 9 positions match TRBD1. CDR3 length: 15 residues. The germline V gene has CDR1 SGDLS and CDR2 YYNGEE. J gave up 7 bases and V 0 bases, and 2 bases lay outside the gene matches. The CDR3 sequence is CASSVEGQGNSPLHF. The CDR3 nucleotides read TGTGCCAGCAGCGTAGAGGGACAGGGCAATTCACCCCTCCACTTT.

The rearrangement links TRBV2 to TRBJ1-5, with D tentatively TRBD1 (5 bases). Germline V gene lookup returns CDR1 SNHLY and CDR2 FYNNEI. V was shortened by 5 bases and J by 5 bases, with 10 bases between the two germline ends. This CDR3 comprises 13 residues. The CDR3 DNA follows: TGTGCCAGCAGTTACACAGGCTATCAGCCCCAGCATTTT. This codes for CASSYTGYQPQHF.

This rearrangement joins TRBV12-3 or TRBV12-4 to TRBJ1-1; no definite D call. This CDR3 contains 12 residues. The V end lost 3 bases, the J end lost 4 bases, and 6 bases lay between the germline ends. The CDR3 nucleotides are TGTGCCAGCAGTTTGGGGATCACTGAAGCTTTCTTT. Translating gives CASSLGITEAFF.

The rearrangement joins TRBV19 to TRBJ1-3; D possibly corresponds to TRBD1 (5 bases). Germline CDR1 is LNHDA and CDR2 is SQIVND (reference sequence). Trimming took 6 bases from V and 0 from J, leaving 15 bases between them. The CDR3 length is 16 residues. CDR3 in DNA: TGTGCCAGTAGGCAGGGCACCCCCGACTCTGGAAACACCATATATTTT. This sequence encodes CASRQGTPDSGNTIYF.

The V and J genes are TRBV2 and TRBJ2-4, with a possible D match to TRBD1 (6 bases). Trimming took 8 bases from V and 1 from J, leaving 15 bases between them. This CDR3 spans 15 amino acids. CDR1 and CDR2 (germline): SNHLY, FYNNEI. The CDR3 spells CASSVGARAKNIQYF. DNA of the CDR3: TGTGCCAGCTCAGTGGGGGCTCGGGCCAAAAACATTCAGTACTTC.

The rearrangement uses TRBV4-3 and TRBJ1-4; 11 bases fit TRBD1. Trimming at V came to 4 bases and at J to 7 bases, leaving 2 bases not matched to a gene. The CDR3 spans 14 residues. Germline values: CDR1 LGHNA, CDR2 YSLEER. The CDR3 is CASSLDRGLEKLFF. The CDR3 DNA sequence: TGCGCCAGCAGCCTGGACAGGGGGCTTGAAAAACTGTTTTTT.

J is TRBJ1-1 and V is TRBV10-3; 10 nucleotides line up with TRBD1. V was clipped by 7 bases and J by 4 bases; unmatched bases: 6. The CDR3 totals 14 residues. Germline V gives CDR1 ENHRY, CDR2 SYGVKD. CDR3 amino acids: CAITLGQGVTEAFF. CDR3 bases: TGTGCCATCACCCTCGGACAGGGGGTCACTGAAGCTTTCTTT.

The CDR3 nucleotides are TGTGCCAGCAGTGGTCCGCAGACGAGTCAGCCCCAGCATTTT. This gives the protein CASSGPQTSQPQHF. The gene calls are TRBV2 and TRBJ1-5, with D uncertain. Trimming shortened V by 4 bases and J by 6 bases, and 13 bases separated the two germline ends. Germline loops: CDR1 SNHLY, CDR2 FYNNEI. The CDR3 consists of 14 residues.

This chain links TRBV25-1 with TRBJ2-7; 10 bases fit TRBD1. The CDR3 has 13 amino acids. J gave up 7 bases and V 5 bases, and 5 bases lay outside the gene matches. CDR1 is MGHDK and CDR2 is SYGVNS in the germline V gene. CDR3 sequence: CASSRQGAWEQYF. In DNA form, the CDR3 reads TGTGCCAGCAGTAGACAGGGGGCCTGGGAGCAGTACTTC.

This chain connects TRBV7-6 to TRBJ2-1, with D possibly called TRBD1 or TRBD2 (5 bases each). The ends were cut back, 8 bases at V and 2 bases at J, with 16 bases in the middle. Germline V gives CDR1 SGHVS, CDR2 FNYEAQ. The CDR3 is made up of 15 amino acids. CDR3 protein: CASGRGGLTYNEQFF. DNA of the CDR3: TGTGCCAGCGGCCGGGGCGGCTTGACCTACAATGAGCAGTTCTTC.

The chain uses TRBV30 and TRBJ1-2; unclear D gene. CDR1 GTSNPN and CDR2 SVGIG come from the germline V gene (reference sequence). CDR3 length equals 14 residues. Deletions cut 0 bases from V and 7 bases from J, with 15 bases between. CDR3 DNA sequence: TGTGCCTGGAGTGTCGGCAGGCTTGGGCCTGGCTACACCTTC. Amino acids: CAWSVGRLGPGYTF.

In DNA, the CDR3 is TGCAGTGCTAGTCGCAGCGGGGGGGCCTATGAGCAGTTCTTC. Residues: CSASRSGGAYEQFF. The gene calls are TRBV20-1 and TRBJ2-1; 10 nucleotides align to TRBD2. The V and J ends lost 3 bases and 8 bases, in that order; junction bases with no gene match: 7. The CDR3 has 14 amino acids. From germline, CDR1 is DFQATT and CDR2 SNEGSKA (reference sequence).

This clone was counted between two and nine times. The chain combines TRBV5-1 with TRBJ2-3; D uncertain. This CDR3 region has 16 residues. Germline V CDR1 and CDR2: SGHRS, YFSETQ. Trimming shortened V by 7 bases and J by 4 bases, and 22 bases separated the two germline ends. The DNA for the CDR3 is TGCGCCAGCTATCAGACACCCGGTTTTGTAGCAGATACGCAGTATTTT. Translated: CASYQTPGFVADTQYF.

The J gene is TRBJ1-4, the V gene TRBV28; D not certain. V lost 8 bases and J lost 0, with 25 bases in between. Germline V gives CDR1 MDHEN, CDR2 SYDVKM. The CDR3 extends over 19 amino acids. For the CDR3, the DNA is TGTGCCAGCGCTACCCTGGGCAGGCCTGTCCCGTCAACTAATGAAAAACTGTTTTTT. The encoded protein is CASATLGRPVPSTNEKLFF.

This chain links TRBV14 with TRBJ2-7; TRBD2 agrees at 8 bases. The length of the CDR3 is 15 residues. Germline V gene sequence: CDR1 SGHDN, CDR2 FVKESK. V was pared by 0 bases and J by 1 base, with 2 bases of the junction left unmatched. The CDR3 reads CASSQELAVSYEQYF. The CDR3 DNA follows: TGTGCCAGCAGCCAAGAACTAGCGGTTTCCTACGAGCAGTACTTC.

This chain connects TRBV29-1 to TRBJ2-1; 7 positions agree with TRBD2. This CDR3 spans 12 amino acids. V shed 7 bases and J 15 bases; nucleotides not matched to a gene: 15. Germline CDR1 is SQVTM and CDR2 is ANQGSEA. CDR3 residues: CSAPRGGTSRFF. CDR3 nucleotides: TGCAGCGCCCCGAGGGGAGGGACTTCGCGGTTCTTC.

V gene TRBV24-1 combines with J gene TRBJ1-3, with D perhaps matching TRBD1 (5 bases). CDR3 length: 15 residues. CDR1 and CDR2 (germline): KGHDR, SFDVKD. Trimming took 3 bases from V and 1 from J, leaving 9 bases between them. CDR3: CATSDPQGSGNTIYF. The CDR3 DNA sequence: TGTGCCACCAGTGATCCGCAGGGATCTGGAAACACCATATATTTT.

The J gene is TRBJ2-2, the V gene TRBV19; 10 bases fit TRBD2. Germline V CDR1 and CDR2: LNHDA, SQIVND (reference sequence). The CDR3 totals 15 residues. The trim removed 8 bases at V and 3 bases at J, leaving 6 bases unmatched. CDR3 residues: CASFEAGGHTGELFF. Written as DNA, the CDR3 is TGTGCCAGTTTTGAAGCGGGAGGGCACACCGGGGAGCTGTTTTTT.

The chain employs TRBV15 and TRBJ2-7, with a tentative D call TRBD2 (5 bases). CDR3 length equals 15 residues. Germline V gene lookup returns CDR1 LNHNV and CDR2 YYDKDF (reference sequence). The V end lost 0 bases, the J end lost 1 base, and 10 bases lay between the germline ends. Here the CDR3 DNA reads TGTGCCACCAGCAGAGATGGGAGCGCGTCCTACGAGCAGTACTTC. Translation gives CATSRDGSASYEQYF.

The J gene is TRBJ1-1, the V gene TRBV18, with a weak D call TRBD1 (5 bases). V was clipped by 3 bases and J by 1 base, with 15 bases between them. The CDR3 is made up of 16 amino acids. From germline, CDR1 is KGHSH and CDR2 LQKENI. CDR3 DNA sequence: TGTGCCAGCTCACCCATAGGAAGTCAGGGGAACACTGAAGCTTTCTTT. Amino acids: CASSPIGSQGNTEAFF.

The chain is built from TRBV6-5 and TRBJ1-1; TRBD1 matches 7 bases. This CDR3 has 15 amino acids. The germline gives CDR1 MNHEY, CDR2 SVGAGI. V lost 0 bases and J lost 0; bases outside the gene matches: 1. This CDR3 is CASSYSRGVNTEAFF. The CDR3 DNA sequence: TGTGCCAGCAGTTACTCCAGGGGGGTGAACACTGAAGCTTTCTTT.

This CDR3 is CASSFSGQTRNTIYF. As DNA, the CDR3 is TGTGCCAGCAGCTTTTCGGGACAGACTAGAAACACCATATATTTT. The J gene is TRBJ1-3, the V gene TRBV5-6; 7 bases match TRBD1. Germline CDR1 reads SGHDT; CDR2 reads YYEEEE. The CDR3 length is 15 residues. After removal of 2 bases from V and 5 bases from J, the junction contained 7 bases not matched to a gene.

The DNA for the CDR3 is TGTGCCAGCAGTTACCCCGGCCCAGCAGCCTCCTACGAGCAGTACTTC. It is translated as CASSYPGPAASYEQYF. This chain connects TRBV6-2 or TRBV6-3 to TRBJ2-7; no clear D gene. V was clipped by 2 bases and J by 0 bases, with 14 bases between them. The CDR3 runs to 16 residues. Germline-derived CDR1 and CDR2 are MNHEY and SVGEGT.

The chain employs TRBV7-3 and TRBJ1-5, with 7 bases matching TRBD1. J was trimmed by 0 bases and V by 4 bases; bases with no gene match: 6. Germline-derived CDR1 and CDR2 are SGHTA and FQGTGA. This CDR3 region has 16 residues. CDR3 residues: CASSSGTEYSNQPQHF. CDR3 coding DNA: TGTGCCAGCAGCTCGGGGACAGAGTATAGCAATCAGCCCCAGCATTTT.

The CDR3 DNA follows: TGTGCCAGTAGTTCCCGAGGCCCCGCGGTAGATACGCAGTATTTT. The encoded protein is CASSSRGPAVDTQYF. The chain couples TRBV19 to TRBJ2-3, with D unclear. CDR1 is LNHDA and CDR2 is SQIVND in the germline V gene (reference sequence). The CDR3 has 15 residues. V lost 5 bases and J 5 bases, leaving 17 bases between the germline ends.

The chain carries TRBV7-8 and TRBJ1-2; D ambiguous. Germline CDR1 SGHVS, CDR2 FQNEAQ. The V gene lost 1 base and the J gene lost 3 bases, with 12 bases spanning the gap. CDR3 length equals 15 residues. The chain's CDR3 is CASSLDIERYYGYTF. DNA of the CDR3: TGTGCCAGCAGCTTAGATATCGAGCGATACTATGGCTACACCTTC.

J is TRBJ1-1 and V is TRBV5-5; no reliable D call. Germline-derived CDR1 and CDR2 are SGHKS and YYEKEE (reference sequence). V was trimmed by 2 bases and J by 5 bases, leaving 10 bases between them. The CDR3 covers 13 residues. CDR3 DNA sequence: TGTGCCAGCAGCTTAGTCCGGGGTACTGAAGCTTTCTTT. The encoded protein is CASSLVRGTEAFF.

The V gene is TRBV6-5, the J gene TRBJ1-3; D perhaps matches TRBD1 (5 bases). V was trimmed by 5 bases and J by 2 bases, leaving 10 bases between them. The CDR3 spans 14 residues. Germline V gene sequence: CDR1 MNHEY, CDR2 SVGAGI. The CDR3 loop is CASSMRGTGNTIYF. DNA for the CDR3: TGTGCCAGCAGTATGAGGGGAACTGGAAACACCATATATTTT.